Each of the 21 T cell receptor beta chains below was sequenced from the same sample in a study of blood T cell repertoires in COVID-19. Method: immunoSEQ multiplex PCR; TCRdb's copy keeps in-frame clones and lacks some. Of around 130,000 clones listed, 88% are singletons. The sequencing sample was made of peripheral blood. These receptors were taken from a human donor with COVID-19, enrolled during active disease. The donor label of this sample is uncertain.

J is TRBJ1-3 and V is TRBV28, with D unclear. The V gene's germline CDR1 is MDHEN and CDR2 SYDVKM. CDR3 size: 17 residues. V gave up 5 bases and J gave up 0 bases, with 17 bases separating them. The CDR3 protein is CASSPPHAAVSGNTIYF. CDR3 coding DNA: TGTGCCAGCAGTCCCCCCCACGCGGCAGTCTCTGGAAACACCATATATTTT.

The chain carries TRBV5-1 and TRBJ2-1; maybe TRBD2 (5 bases). CDR1 is SGHRS, CDR2 YFSETQ, per germline. With 2 bases removed from V and 0 bases from J, the gap between germline ends came to 9 bases. The CDR3 is 15 amino acids. The CDR3 nucleotides are TGCGCCAGCAGCTTTACGGGGAGCTCCTACAATGAGCAGTTCTTC. Translating gives CASSFTGSSYNEQFF.

This clone was recorded a few times. This chain links TRBV12-3 or TRBV12-4 with TRBJ1-5, with D unclear. Trimming took 6 bases from V and 7 from J, leaving 10 bases between them. CDR3 length equals 12 residues. The CDR3 sequence: CASSSGSQPQHF. The CDR3 DNA follows: TGTGCCAGCAGCTCGGGGTCACAGCCCCAGCATTTT.

Only one count was recorded for this clone. The chain couples TRBV5-1 to TRBJ2-1, with 12 bases fitting TRBD2. CDR3 length: 14 residues. Looked up from germline, CDR1 is SGHRS and CDR2 is YFSETQ. V dropped 0 bases and J dropped 9; count of bases not matched to a gene: 1. CDR3 nucleotide sequence: TGCGCCAGCAGCTTGGAACTAGCGGGAGGTGAGCAGTTCTTC. Protein sequence: CASSLELAGGEQFF. Using reference TRBV5-1 and TRBJ2-1 for the parts outside the CDR3, the full variable domain is KAGVTQTPRYLIKTRGQQVTLSCSPISGHRSVSWYQQTPGQGLQFLFEYFSETQRNKGNFPGRFSGRQFSNSRSEMNVSTLELGDSALYLCASSLELAGGEQFFGPGTRLTVL.

This chain uses TRBV4-2 with TRBJ1-1, with 7 nucleotides matching TRBD1. There are 15 residues in the CDR3. V was pared by 5 bases and J by 0 bases, with 6 bases of the junction left unmatched. Germline V gives CDR1 LGHNA, CDR2 YNFKEQ. CDR3 region: CASSKGTEVNTEAFF. For the CDR3, the DNA is TGTGCCAGCAGCAAAGGGACAGAGGTGAACACTGAAGCTTTCTTT.

The V call is TRBV5-4, the J call TRBJ2-3, with 10 bases aligning to TRBD1. The germline V gene encodes CDR1 SGHNT and CDR2 YYREEE (reference sequence). Germline trimming cut 3 bases from V and 5 bases from J; bases unmatched to any gene: 3. CDR3 length: 14 residues. CDR3 coding DNA: TGTGCCAGCAGCTATCGGACAGGGGGAGATACGCAGTATTTT. Its protein product is CASSYRTGGDTQYF.

This clone was recorded only once. The chain recombines TRBV18 with TRBJ1-5; the D gene is possibly TRBD1 (5 bases). This CDR3 spans 12 amino acids. Per the germline V gene, CDR1 is KGHSH and CDR2 is LQKENI. V was pared by 8 bases and J by 9 bases, with 14 bases between. CDR3 bases: TGTGCCAGCCATTTCCAGGGAGGGCCCCAGCATTTT. Its protein product is CASHFQGGPQHF.

J is TRBJ2-7 and V is TRBV5-5; D not resolved. V dropped 2 bases and J dropped 4 bases, with 10 bases sitting between them. The germline CDR1 and CDR2 sequences are SGHKS and YYEKEE (reference sequence). The CDR3 is made up of 13 amino acids. The CDR3 spells CASSFQDVYEQYF. DNA of the CDR3: TGTGCCAGCAGCTTTCAGGATGTATACGAGCAGTACTTC.

This clone appeared once. This chain joins TRBV25-1 and TRBJ1-1; TRBD1 aligns across 9 bases. Germline values: CDR1 MGHDK, CDR2 SYGVNS. Germline trimming cut 4 bases from V and 4 bases from J; bases unmatched to any gene: 1. The CDR3 length is 13 residues. The CDR3 DNA reads TGTGCCAGCAGTGGGGACAGGGTCACTGAAGCTTTCTTT. Residues: CASSGDRVTEAFF.

This sequence joins TRBV29-1 and TRBJ2-5; D possibly corresponds to TRBD2 (5 bases). The CDR3 contains 11 residues. Per germline, CDR1 SQVTM and CDR2 ANQGSEA. CDR3 coding DNA: TGCACCGGGATTGAGGGAGAGACCCAGTACTTC. Translated, it gives CTGIEGETQYF.

J is TRBJ1-1 and V is TRBV29-1; TRBD1 aligns across 8 bases. V was pared by 7 bases and J by 5 bases, with 6 bases of the junction left unmatched. The CDR3 length is 12 residues. The germline V gene has CDR1 SQVTM and CDR2 ANQGSEA. CDR3 loop: CSAQQGGTEAFF. In nucleotides, the CDR3 is TGCAGCGCACAACAGGGGGGGACTGAAGCTTTCTTT.

J is TRBJ2-1 and V is TRBV5-1; D is possibly TRBD2 (6 bases). The CDR3 loop spans 15 amino acids. V lost 1 base, J lost 7 bases, and 15 bases lay in between. Germline CDR1 is SGHRS and CDR2 is YFSETQ. The CDR3 region has the DNA TGCGCCAGCAGCTTGTGGCTAGCGTCGTCTAATGAGCAGTTCTTC. It specifies CASSLWLASSNEQFF.

V gene TRBV7-9 combines with J gene TRBJ2-7; D gene uncertain. This CDR3 region has 15 residues. Germline CDR1 SEHNR, CDR2 FQNEAQ (reference sequence). V gave up 5 bases and J gave up 7 bases, with 21 bases separating them. The chain's CDR3 is CASSPRRGPSEEQYF. CDR3 nucleotide sequence: TGTGCCAGCAGCCCTCGGCGCGGCCCTTCCGAGGAGCAGTACTTC.

The chain employs TRBV19 and TRBJ2-5; 7 nucleotides match TRBD2. Germline CDR1 is LNHDA and CDR2 is SQIVND (reference sequence). V shed 3 bases and J 2 bases; nucleotides not matched to a gene: 3. The CDR3 is made up of 14 amino acids. For the CDR3, the DNA is TGTGCCAGTAGTATCGGACTAGAGCAAGAGACCCAGTACTTC. Residues: CASSIGLEQETQYF.

The chain is built from TRBV7-9 and TRBJ1-1; D call uncertain. This CDR3 has 13 residues. Trimming took 7 bases from V and 8 from J, leaving 17 bases between them. Germline CDR1 SEHNR, CDR2 FQNEAQ (reference sequence). The CDR3 here is CASILGGPGEAFF. The DNA for the CDR3 is TGTGCCAGCATCCTGGGAGGACCCGGGGAAGCTTTCTTT.

The chain links TRBV12-3 or TRBV12-4 to TRBJ2-3; D is undetermined. Trimming shortened V by 4 bases and J by 4 bases, and 9 bases separated the two germline ends. The length of the CDR3 is 13 residues. The CDR3 here is CASSYPPADTQYF. The CDR3 DNA sequence: TGTGCCAGCAGTTACCCCCCGGCAGATACGCAGTATTTT.

This clone is a singleton in its sample. This chain uses TRBV25-1 with TRBJ2-5, with D perhaps matching TRBD2 (7 bases). V lost 2 bases, J lost 5 bases, and 18 bases lay in between. From germline, CDR1 is MGHDK and CDR2 SYGVNS. CDR3 length: 16 amino acids. CDR3 coding DNA: TGTGCCAGCAGTGAAGAGGGGGGGGGCCACCGGGAGACCCAGTACTTC. Protein product: CASSEEGGGHRETQYF.

CDR3 sequence (DNA): TGTGCCACCAGTGATCGCCGGACTGCAGGAGAAAAACTGTTTTTT. This codes for CATSDRRTAGEKLFF. V and J are TRBV24-1 and TRBJ1-4; no clear D gene. This CDR3 has 15 residues. The germline V gene encodes CDR1 KGHDR and CDR2 SFDVKD. V was trimmed by 3 bases and J by 8 bases, leaving 15 bases between them.

V and J are TRBV28 and TRBJ2-5; 10 bases are shared with TRBD1. CDR3 size: 16 residues. Trimming took 5 bases from V and 0 from J; bases not matched to a gene: 6. Germline lookup yields CDR1 MDHEN and CDR2 SYDVKM. The CDR3 bases are TGTGCCAGCAGTCCCCGGGACAGGGGCTACCAAGAGACCCAGTACTTC. Its protein is CASSPRDRGYQETQYF. Complete variable domain (other parts from reference TRBV28 and TRBJ2-5): DVKVTQSSRYLVKRTGEKVFLECVQDMDHENMFWYRQDPGLGLRLIYFSYDVKMKEKGDIPEGYSVSREKKERFSLILESASTNQTSMYLCASSPRDRGYQETQYFGPGTRLLVL.

The V and J genes are TRBV5-6 and TRBJ2-7, with TRBD2 identical over 13 bases. This CDR3 has 16 residues. V dropped 4 bases and J dropped 2; count of bases not matched to a gene: 6. Germline loops: CDR1 SGHDT, CDR2 YYEEEE. CDR3: CASSTRTSGRAYEQYF. The CDR3 nucleotides read TGTGCCAGCAGCACAAGAACTAGCGGGAGGGCCTACGAGCAGTACTTC.

The chain couples TRBV6-5 to TRBJ1-2, with D tentatively TRBD1 (6 bases). From germline, CDR1 is MNHEY and CDR2 SVGAGI. The V end lost 5 bases, the J end lost 4 bases, and 8 bases lay between the germline ends. The CDR3 totals 12 residues. The CDR3 here is CASSTGFYGYTF. CDR3 DNA sequence: TGTGCCAGCAGTACAGGGTTCTATGGCTACACCTTC.